The 28 T cell receptor beta chains below were found in one sample sequenced in a study of T cells in Graves' hyperthyroidism and ophthalmopathy. Using RNA transcripts as the source, TCR beta CDR3 regions were amplified. The study used the HTBI primer set for a first-round RT-PCR of the TCR CDR3. TCRdb reprocessed the multiplex PCR reads via MiXCR and lists one record per CDR3 protein. The sample includes 250,000 to 300,000 distinct CDR3 sequences, over 12% of them seen just once. Specimen: blood. Receptors originate from a woman aged 50 to 65 with Graves' hyperthyroidism that later progressed to Graves' ophthalmopathy.

The table lists this clonotype with many counts. This chain joins TRBV12-3 or TRBV12-4 and TRBJ2-2; D gene unclear. The CDR3 consists of 11 residues. Deletions cut 5 bases from V and 5 bases from J, with 3 bases between. CDR3 region: CASSETGELFF. DNA for the CDR3: TGTGCCAGCAGTGAGACCGGGGAGCTGTTTTTT.

This clonotype was observed a few times. This chain joins TRBV5-1 and TRBJ2-7; D not resolved. This CDR3 region has 12 residues. CDR1 and CDR2 (germline): SGHRS, YFSETQ. V was pared by 4 bases and J by 4 bases, with 9 bases between. In DNA form, the CDR3 reads TGCGCCAGCAGCGGCAGACTGTACGAGCAGTACTTC. Amino acids: CASSGRLYEQYF. Drawing the rest from reference TRBV5-1 and TRBJ2-7, the complete variable domain is KAGVTQTPRYLIKTRGQQVTLSCSPISGHRSVSWYQQTPGQGLQFLFEYFSETQRNKGNFPGRFSGRQFSNSRSEMNVSTLELGDSALYLCASSGRLYEQYFGPGTRLTVT.

The chain combines TRBV19 with TRBJ2-1, with TRBD1 identical over 10 bases. CDR1 is LNHDA, CDR2 SQIVND, per germline (reference sequence). There are 14 residues in the CDR3. Unmatched junction bases numbered 3, after V lost 4 bases and J lost 6 bases. The chain's CDR3 is CASSTGQGRNEQFF. In DNA, the CDR3 is TGTGCCAGTAGTACGGGACAGGGGCGCAATGAGCAGTTCTTC. Based on the CDR3 plus reference TRBV19 and TRBJ2-1, the full variable domain is DGGITQSPKYLFRKEGQNVTLSCEQNLNHDAMYWYRQDPGQGLRLIYYSQIVNDFQKGDIAEGYSVSREKKESFPLTVTSAQKNPTAFYLCASSTGQGRNEQFFGPGTRLTVL.

This clonotype was found many times. V is TRBV20-1 and J is TRBJ2-3, with 13 bases identical to TRBD2. Unmatched junction bases numbered 14, after V lost 6 bases and J lost 8 bases. Germline V gene data show CDR1 as DFQATT and CDR2 as SNEGSKA (reference sequence). The CDR3 is made up of 16 amino acids. The CDR3 nucleotides are TGCAGTGCCCCTCTCTTACTAGCGGGAGGGTTGGGTACGCAGTATTTT. Translated: CSAPLLLAGGLGTQYF.

The chain recombines TRBV7-3 with TRBJ2-3, with D perhaps matching TRBD1 or TRBD2 (5 bases each). The CDR3 is made up of 13 amino acids. With 4 bases removed from V and 5 bases from J, the gap between germline ends came to 10 bases. Germline lookup yields CDR1 SGHTA and CDR2 FQGTGA. The CDR3 DNA sequence: TGTGCCAGCAGCTCTGGGGGTTTAGATACGCAGTATTTT. Translation: CASSSGGLDTQYF.

This clonotype was detected many times. The V gene is TRBV7-8, the J gene TRBJ2-7; D is undetermined. The CDR3 is made up of 12 amino acids. V was pared by 4 bases and J by 4 bases, with 8 bases between. From germline, CDR1 is SGHVS and CDR2 FQNEAQ. The CDR3, as DNA: TGTGCCAGCAGCTCGGCAACTTACGAGCAGTACTTC. The encoded protein is CASSSATYEQYF.

V and J are TRBV20-1 and TRBJ2-3, with D perhaps matching TRBD2 (6 bases). The CDR3 is 14 amino acids. CDR1 is DFQATT and CDR2 is SNEGSKA in the germline V gene (reference sequence). Trimming took 5 bases from V and 5 from J, leaving 17 bases between them. CDR3 in DNA: TGCAGTGCTGCCTTAGGGACTGGCATAGATACGCAGTATTTT. Amino acid sequence: CSAALGTGIDTQYF.

The table lists this clonotype with many counts. The junction departs from the called germline gene at one end, perhaps through a read error. This chain uses TRBV2 with TRBJ2-1, with no clear D. The CDR3 runs 8 residues. Germline assignment: CDR1 SNHLY and CDR2 FYNNEI. CDR3: CASSVNLF. DNA for the CDR3: TGTGCCAGCAGTGTCAACCTCTTC. Variable domain in full (rest from reference TRBV2 and TRBJ2-1): EPEVTQTPSHQVTQMGQEVILRCVPISNHLYFYWYRQILGQKVEFLVSFYNNEISEKSEIFDDQFSVERPDGSNFTLKIRSTKLEDSAMYFCASSVNLFGPGTRLTVL.

This chain links TRBV9 with TRBJ2-1, with 10 bases aligning to TRBD2. CDR3 size: 16 residues. V lost 4 bases and J lost 6; bases outside the gene matches: 10. Germline loops: CDR1 SGDLS, CDR2 YYNGEE. CDR3 in amino acids: CASSSRTGLAPNEQFF. The CDR3 DNA is TGTGCCAGCAGCTCCAGAACGGGACTAGCGCCCAATGAGCAGTTCTTC.

Ten or more counts support this clonotype. The chain has TRBV20-1 and TRBJ2-3, with D possibly being TRBD2 (5 bases). The CDR3 has 14 residues. Germline V gene lookup returns CDR1 DFQATT and CDR2 SNEGSKA (reference sequence). Trimming stripped 3 bases from V and 5 bases from J, with 15 bases between. CDR3 loop: CSASRLTRGDTQYF. CDR3 coding DNA: TGCAGTGCTAGCCGACTCACTCGGGGAGATACGCAGTATTTT.

The sample holds many counts of this clonotype. V is TRBV20-1 and J is TRBJ2-7, with TRBD2 matching 7 bases. The CDR3 consists of 14 residues. After removal of 5 bases from V and 3 bases from J, the junction contained 10 bases not matched to a gene. Germline V gene data show CDR1 as DFQATT and CDR2 as SNEGSKA (reference sequence). CDR3 amino acids: CSAAPGGTNYEQYF. The CDR3 region has the DNA TGCAGTGCTGCGCCGGGCGGGACTAACTACGAGCAGTACTTC.

This clonotype was picked up many times. This chain's CDR3 is CASSLGQGAWNEQFF. The CDR3, as DNA: TGCGCCAGCAGCTTGGGACAGGGGGCGTGGAATGAGCAGTTCTTC. This chain uses TRBV5-1 with TRBJ2-1; 10 bases agree with TRBD1. From germline, CDR1 is SGHRS and CDR2 YFSETQ. The CDR3 totals 15 residues. The ends lost 0 bases at V and 7 bases at J; junction bases unmatched: 4.

In the case of this clonotype: At one of its ends the junction is not consistent with the germline gene, which may arise from a read error. The chain uses TRBV5-1 and TRBJ1-1; 11 bases fit TRBD1. The CDR3 consists of 16 residues. Germline values: CDR1 SGHRS, CDR2 YFSETQ. This CDR3 is CASRDNRDRGGTEAFF. The CDR3 DNA follows: TGTGCCAGCAGAGATAACCGGGACAGGGGGGGCACTGAAGCTTTCTTT.

The sample holds many counts of this clonotype. The V gene is TRBV28, the J gene TRBJ1-1; a weak D match, TRBD1 (5 bases). The CDR3 is 14 residues long. The V end lost 6 bases, the J end lost 9 bases, and 20 bases lay between the germline ends. Germline assignment: CDR1 MDHEN and CDR2 SYDVKM. In DNA form, the CDR3 reads TGTGCCAGCAGATACAAGGACATTCACGGGCAAGCTTTCTTT. Translated: CASRYKDIHGQAFF.

This clonotype was recorded many times. The chain carries TRBV9 and TRBJ2-7; 9 bases align to TRBD1. This CDR3 has 19 amino acids. From germline, CDR1 is SGDLS and CDR2 YYNGEE. J lost 5 bases, V lost 2 bases, and 20 bases had no gene match. The CDR3 DNA reads as TGTGCCAGCAGCGTCCCGGGACAGGGCCCGCAGGGCGAGATTGACGAGCAGTACTTC. Its translation is CASSVPGQGPQGEIDEQYF. Together with reference TRBV9 and TRBJ2-7, the CDR3 gives the full variable domain: DSGVTQTPKHLITATGQRVTLRCSPRSGDLSVYWYQQSLDQGLQFLIQYYNGEERAKGNILERFSAQQFPDLHSELNLSSLELGDSALYFCASSVPGQGPQGEIDEQYFGPGTRLTVT.

This clonotype has at least ten counts. The chain combines TRBV7-2 with TRBJ2-1; 11 bases are shared with TRBD2. The germline CDR1 and CDR2 sequences are SGHTA and FQGNSA. The CDR3 sequence is 16 residues long. The J segment lost 9 bases and the V segment lost 1 base, leaving 8 bases of the junction unmatched. CDR3 amino acids: CASSLVAGGAWGEQFF. CDR3 in DNA: TGTGCCAGCAGCTTAGTAGCGGGAGGGGCGTGGGGTGAGCAGTTCTTC.

At least ten counts were recorded for this clonotype. The chain recombines TRBV20-1 with TRBJ2-1; D is ambiguous. The CDR3 contains 11 residues. Germline V lookup: CDR1 DFQATT, CDR2 SNEGSKA (reference sequence). V lost 3 bases to trimming and J lost 8 bases, with 8 bases between them. The CDR3 reads CSASRSDEQFF. For the CDR3, the DNA is TGCAGTGCTAGTAGGTCCGATGAGCAGTTCTTC.

This clonotype came up a few times. CDR3 amino acids: CASSPPVGQETQYF. The CDR3 bases are TGTGCCAGCAGTCCTCCAGTGGGACAAGAGACCCAGTACTTC. The chain combines TRBV25-1 with TRBJ2-5; D remains ambiguous. There are 14 residues in the CDR3. CDR1 is MGHDK and CDR2 is SYGVNS in the germline V gene. V was pared by 5 bases and J by 2 bases, with 12 bases between. Looking up the rest from reference TRBV25-1 and TRBJ2-5 gives the full variable domain: EADIYQTPRYLVIGTGKKITLECSQTMGHDKMYWYQQDPGMELHLIHYSYGVNSTEKGDLSSESTVSRIRTEHFPLTLESARPSHTSQYLCASSPPVGQETQYFGPGTRLLVL.

To note about this clonotype: With a much larger clone just one base away, this may be a read error. The chain carries TRBV29-1 and TRBJ1-1; D ambiguous. This CDR3 region has 13 residues. Trimming took off 1 base at V and 1 base at J, with 7 bases between the two ends. From germline, CDR1 is SQVTM and CDR2 ANQGSEA. The CDR3 here is CSVEGAANTEAFF. The CDR3 region has the DNA TGCAGCGTTGAAGGGGCGGCGAACACTGAAGCTTTCTTT.

In this sample, this clonotype turned up a few times. This chain joins TRBV20-1 and TRBJ1-6; D is undetermined. The CDR3 extends over 13 amino acids. V lost 8 bases and J lost 6, with 14 bases in between. Germline CDR1 reads DFQATT; CDR2 reads SNEGSKA (reference sequence). The chain's CDR3 is CSSPAGSNSPLHF. The CDR3 bases are TGCAGTTCCCCTGCGGGGAGTAATTCACCCCTCCACTTT.

This clonotype has only a few counts. This may arise from a read error, as a much more abundant clone is one base away. The rearrangement uses TRBV11-2 and TRBJ2-5; no firm D call. The CDR3 has 15 residues. CDR1 and CDR2 from the germline V gene are SGHAT and FQNNGV. The V gene lost 4 bases and the J gene lost 3 bases, with 15 bases spanning the gap. CDR3 region: CASSSESGRKETQYF. DNA for the CDR3: TGTGCCAGCAGCTCGGAATCGGGCAGAAAAGAGACCCAGTACTTC.

This clonotype was seen ten or more times. The chain joins TRBV4-1 to TRBJ2-1, with D maybe TRBD2 (5 bases). Germline lookup yields CDR1 MGHRA and CDR2 YSYEKL. The CDR3 runs to 13 residues. Trimming removed 3 bases at V and 8 bases at J, with 11 bases between. The CDR3 protein is CASSQEVQDEQFF. DNA for the CDR3: TGCGCCAGCAGCCAGGAGGTCCAGGATGAGCAGTTCTTC.

As concerns this clonotype: The junction does not match germline at one end; this may be a read error. The gene calls are TRBV5-5 and TRBJ1-2; TRBD1 matches 9 bases. The germline V gene has CDR1 SGHKS and CDR2 YYEKEE (reference sequence). This CDR3 is 16 amino acids long. The CDR3 DNA follows: TGTGCCAGCAGCTTGGAAGGTACAGGGGGCATGTATGACTACACCTTC. It specifies CASSLEGTGGMYDYTF.

Comment on this clonotype: At one end, the junction sequence differs from germline, possibly due to a read error. The chain combines TRBV5-6 with TRBJ2-7; D ambiguous. Germline CDR1 SGHDT, CDR2 YYEEEE. CDR3 length equals 15 residues. In nucleotides, the CDR3 is TGTGCCAGCAGTTTGGTAGAGGACGTACCCTACGAGCAGTACTTC. It codes for CASSLVEDVPYEQYF.

This clonotype was picked up many times. The chain combines TRBV5-1 with TRBJ1-1; TRBD1 aligns across 7 bases. V trimming: 1 base; J trimming: 3 bases; junction bases outside the gene matches: 3. This CDR3 contains 14 residues. Germline lookup yields CDR1 SGHRS and CDR2 YFSETQ. CDR3 DNA sequence: TGCGCCAGCAGCTTGACGGGGACAGACACTGAAGCTTTCTTT. As protein: CASSLTGTDTEAFF.

The gene calls are TRBV30 and TRBJ2-7; 9 nucleotides line up with TRBD2. In germline, CDR1 is GTSNPN, CDR2 SVGIG (reference sequence). J gave up 0 bases and V 5 bases, and 2 bases lay outside the gene matches. The CDR3 spans 13 residues. CDR3 region: CAWDSGSSYEQYF. CDR3 coding DNA: TGTGCCTGGGATAGCGGGAGCTCCTACGAGCAGTACTTC.

This clonotype has just one count. The V and J genes are TRBV19 and TRBJ2-7; D unclear. Trimming cost V 7 bases and J 0 bases, with 10 bases left between them. The germline V gene encodes CDR1 LNHDA and CDR2 SQIVND (reference sequence). CDR3 size: 13 residues. The CDR3 region is CASNSPNSYEQYF. CDR3 DNA sequence: TGTGCCAGTAATTCACCTAACTCCTACGAGCAGTACTTC.

The V call is TRBV20-1, the J call TRBJ1-1; D call uncertain. CDR3 length: 12 amino acids. The ends were cut back, 3 bases at V and 6 bases at J, with 11 bases in the middle. Per germline, CDR1 DFQATT and CDR2 SNEGSKA (reference sequence). CDR3: CSASLLGPEAFF. The CDR3 DNA reads as TGCAGTGCTAGCCTTCTAGGGCCTGAAGCTTTCTTT.